The present T cell receptor beta chain was sequenced within a study of cytomegalovirus exposure and HLA in healthy donors. The PCR was carried out with 60 Vbeta primers and 13 Jbeta primers. As originally analysed: Roughly 11 million shared chains were among some 80 million unique TCR beta chains counted in a later analysis. Method: immunoSEQ multiplex PCR; TCRdb's copy keeps in-frame clones and lacks some. The V and J calls and clone size come from that table; D and trimming were worked out from the DNA. The sample consists of roughly 200,000 clones, around 90% of them appearing once. The CDR3 loop spans 15 amino acids. Germline V gives CDR1 GTSNPN, CDR2 SVGIG (reference sequence). With 8 bases clipped from V and 5 bases from J, the junction kept 9 bases outside the gene matches. At collection, donors were nominally healthy, but unrecorded immune exposures were probable.

Material for sequencing was PBMCs. This rearrangement joins TRBV30 to TRBJ2-2; 12 bases agree with TRBD2. This clonotype was sampled from a boy between 2 and 10 years old in good health and CMV-seronegative. The CDR3 sequence is CAGGLAGTMTGELFF. The CDR3 DNA reads TGTGCCGGGGGACTAGCGGGCACTATGACCGGGGAGCTGTTTTTT.